This paragraph covers one T cell receptor (beta chain) sequence. Its specificity is not known. PCR employed 60 Vbeta and 13 Jbeta primers. Authors' analysis steps: An analysis that came later counted roughly 87 million unique TCR beta chains, approximately 9.9 million shared. This table comes from immunoSEQ multiplex PCR, and its TCRdb copy is limited to in-frame clones, with some not included. D and trimming come from the DNA, and the V and J calls and clone size come from that table. The sample records approximately 120,000 clones, 77% being singletons. These data are taken from a study of cytomegalovirus exposure and HLA in healthy donors. Study context: Caucasian-associated ancestry cluster membership applied to over 80% of around 400 genotyped donors.

Study findings and constraints: A highly shared variant cluster was judged a likely technical artifact. In terms of immune exposure information, only CMV serostatus was available.

Looked up from germline, CDR1 is MGHRA and CDR2 is YSYEKL. CDR3 length: 14 amino acids. V shed 4 bases and J shed 5 bases, with 15 bases lying between them. This chain links TRBV4-1 with TRBJ2-7; D possibly corresponds to TRBD1 (5 bases). The sequenced material came from PBMCs. The clonotype comes from a middle-aged woman in good health and CMV-seropositive. CDR3 in amino acids: CASSRSPGMDEQYF. DNA of the CDR3: TGCGCCAGCAGCCGTTCACCAGGGATGGACGAGCAGTACTTC.